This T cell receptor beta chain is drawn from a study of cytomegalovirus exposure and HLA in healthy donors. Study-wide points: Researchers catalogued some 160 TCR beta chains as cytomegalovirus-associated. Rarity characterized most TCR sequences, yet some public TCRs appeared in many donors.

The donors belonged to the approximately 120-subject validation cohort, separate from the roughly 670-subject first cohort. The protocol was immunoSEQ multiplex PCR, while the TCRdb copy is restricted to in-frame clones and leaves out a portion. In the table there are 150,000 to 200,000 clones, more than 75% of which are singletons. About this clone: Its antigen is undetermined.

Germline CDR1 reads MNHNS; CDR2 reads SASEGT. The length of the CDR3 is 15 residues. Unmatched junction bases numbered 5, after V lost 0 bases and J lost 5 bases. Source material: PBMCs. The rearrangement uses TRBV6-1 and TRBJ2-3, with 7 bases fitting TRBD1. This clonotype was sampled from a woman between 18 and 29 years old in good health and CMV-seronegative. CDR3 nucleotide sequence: TGTGCCAGCAGTGAAGCGTCGACAGGGATAGATACGCAGTATTTT. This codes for CASSEASTGIDTQYF.